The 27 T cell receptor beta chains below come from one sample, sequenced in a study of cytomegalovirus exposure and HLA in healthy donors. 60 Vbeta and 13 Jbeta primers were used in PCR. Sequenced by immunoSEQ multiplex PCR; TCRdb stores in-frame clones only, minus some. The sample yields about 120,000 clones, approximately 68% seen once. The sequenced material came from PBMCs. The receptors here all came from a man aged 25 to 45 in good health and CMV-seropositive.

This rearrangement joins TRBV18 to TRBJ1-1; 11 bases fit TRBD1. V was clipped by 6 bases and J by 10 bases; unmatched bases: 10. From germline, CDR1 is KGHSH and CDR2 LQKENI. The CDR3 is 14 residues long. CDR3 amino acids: CASSPEGQGVGAFF. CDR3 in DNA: TGTGCCAGCTCCCCCGAGGGACAGGGGGTTGGAGCTTTCTTT.

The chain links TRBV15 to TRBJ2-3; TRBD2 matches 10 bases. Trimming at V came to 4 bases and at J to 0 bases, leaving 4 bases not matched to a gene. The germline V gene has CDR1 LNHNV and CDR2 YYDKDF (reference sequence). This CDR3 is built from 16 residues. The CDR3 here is CATSTGLAVSTDTQYF. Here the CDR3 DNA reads TGTGCCACCAGCACCGGACTAGCGGTTAGCACAGATACGCAGTATTTT.

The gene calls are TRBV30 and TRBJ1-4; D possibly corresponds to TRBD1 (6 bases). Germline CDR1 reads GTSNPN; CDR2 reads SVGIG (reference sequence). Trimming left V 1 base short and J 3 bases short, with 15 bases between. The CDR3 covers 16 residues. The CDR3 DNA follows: TGTGCCTGGAGTGGCCTTTGGGGGCCATCTAATGAAAAACTGTTTTTT. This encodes CAWSGLWGPSNEKLFF.

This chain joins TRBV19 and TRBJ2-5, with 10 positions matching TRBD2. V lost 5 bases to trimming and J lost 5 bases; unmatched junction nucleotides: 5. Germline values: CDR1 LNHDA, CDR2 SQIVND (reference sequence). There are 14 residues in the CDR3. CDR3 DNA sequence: TGTGCCAGTAGTTTAGCGGGAGGCCTGGAGACCCAGTACTTC. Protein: CASSLAGGLETQYF.

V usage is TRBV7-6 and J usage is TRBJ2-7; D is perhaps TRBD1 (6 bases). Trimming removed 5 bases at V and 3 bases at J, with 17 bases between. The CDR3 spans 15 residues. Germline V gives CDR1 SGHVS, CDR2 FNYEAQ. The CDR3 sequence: CASSPRRGGIYEQYF. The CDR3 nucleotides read TGTGCCAGCAGCCCCCGGCGAGGGGGTATCTACGAGCAGTACTTC. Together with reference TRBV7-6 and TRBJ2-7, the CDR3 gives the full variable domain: GAGVSQSPRYKVTKRGQDVALRCDPISGHVSLYWYRQALGQGPEFLTYFNYEAQQDKSGLPNDRFSAERPEGSISTLTIQRTEQRDSAMYRCASSPRRGGIYEQYFGPGTRLTVT.

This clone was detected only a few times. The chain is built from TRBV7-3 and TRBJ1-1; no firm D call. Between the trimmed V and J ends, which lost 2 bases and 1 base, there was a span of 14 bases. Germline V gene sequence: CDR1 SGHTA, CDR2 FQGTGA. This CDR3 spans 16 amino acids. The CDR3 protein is CASSLWAVAGNTEAFF. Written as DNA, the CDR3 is TGTGCCAGCAGCTTATGGGCGGTGGCGGGGAACACTGAAGCTTTCTTT.

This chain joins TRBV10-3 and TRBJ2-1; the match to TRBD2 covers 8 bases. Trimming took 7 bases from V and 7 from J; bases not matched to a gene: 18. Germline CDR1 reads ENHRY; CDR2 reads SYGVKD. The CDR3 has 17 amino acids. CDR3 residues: CAITLNSREGRGNEQFF. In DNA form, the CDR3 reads TGTGCCATCACCCTGAACAGCCGGGAGGGCCGTGGAAATGAGCAGTTCTTC.

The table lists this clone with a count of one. DNA for the CDR3: TGTGCCAGCAGCGTGACAGGGAACACTGAAGCTTTCTTT. Translation gives CASSVTGNTEAFF. The chain links TRBV9 to TRBJ1-1; D possibly corresponds to TRBD1 (6 bases). CDR3 length: 13 residues. Deletions cut 2 bases from V and 1 base from J, with 6 bases between. Germline loops: CDR1 SGDLS, CDR2 YYNGEE.

The CDR3 region has the DNA TGTGCCAGCAGTGTTGACGGGAATCAGCCCCAGCATTTT. This sequence encodes CASSVDGNQPQHF. The chain employs TRBV6-4 and TRBJ1-5; D unclear. V dropped 4 bases and J dropped 4 bases, with 8 bases sitting between them. This CDR3 is 13 amino acids long. Germline V gene data show CDR1 as MRHNA and CDR2 as SNTAGT.

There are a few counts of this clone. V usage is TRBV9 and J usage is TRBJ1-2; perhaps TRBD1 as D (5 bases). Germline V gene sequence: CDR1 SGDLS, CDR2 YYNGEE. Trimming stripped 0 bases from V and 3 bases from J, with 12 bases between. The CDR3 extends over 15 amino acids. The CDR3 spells CASSVASTAYYGYTF. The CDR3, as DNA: TGTGCCAGCAGCGTAGCTTCGACAGCTTACTATGGCTACACCTTC.

The CDR3 region has the DNA TGCAGCGTGGGGGCGACAGGATTCCGTTCACAAGAGACCCAGTACTTC. Residues: CSVGATGFRSQETQYF. The genes are TRBV29-1 and TRBJ2-5; D may be TRBD1 (6 bases). The V end lost 6 bases, the J end lost 2 bases, and 22 bases lay between the germline ends. The CDR3 extends over 16 amino acids. Germline V gene lookup returns CDR1 SQVTM and CDR2 ANQGSEA.

The CDR3 reads CASSLDGMNTGELFF. In nucleotides, the CDR3 is TGTGCCAGCAGCTTGGACGGGATGAACACCGGGGAGCTGTTTTTT. The chain carries TRBV6-5 and TRBJ2-2; TRBD2 might be the D (5 bases). The CDR3 runs to 15 residues. From germline, CDR1 is MNHEY and CDR2 SVGAGI. The germline V and J ends were trimmed by 6 bases and 1 base, with 12 bases remaining between them.

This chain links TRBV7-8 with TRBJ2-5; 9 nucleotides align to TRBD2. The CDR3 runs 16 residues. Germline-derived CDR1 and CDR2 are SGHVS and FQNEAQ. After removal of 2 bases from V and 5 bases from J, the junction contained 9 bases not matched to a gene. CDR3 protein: CASSLLGGRAFETQYF. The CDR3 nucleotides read TGTGCCAGCAGCTTATTGGGCGGGAGGGCCTTTGAGACCCAGTACTTC.

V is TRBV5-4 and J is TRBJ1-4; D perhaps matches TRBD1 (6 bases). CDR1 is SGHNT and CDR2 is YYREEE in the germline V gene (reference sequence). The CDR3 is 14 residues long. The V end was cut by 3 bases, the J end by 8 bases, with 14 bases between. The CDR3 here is CASSSRGSGEKLFF. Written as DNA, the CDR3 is TGTGCCAGCAGCTCCAGGGGATCGGGCGAAAAACTGTTTTTT. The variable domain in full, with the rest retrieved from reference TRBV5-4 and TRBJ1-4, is ETGVTQSPTHLIKTRGQQVTLRCSSQSGHNTVSWYQQALGQGPQFIFQYYREEENGRGNFPPRFSGLQFPNYSSELNVNALELDDSALYLCASSSRGSGEKLFFGSGTQLSVL.

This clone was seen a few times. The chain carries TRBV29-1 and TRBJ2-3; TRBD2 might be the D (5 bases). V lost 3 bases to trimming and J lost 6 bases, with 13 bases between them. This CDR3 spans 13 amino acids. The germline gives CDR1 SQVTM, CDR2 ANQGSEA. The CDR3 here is CSVEIGVADTQYF. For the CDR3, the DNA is TGCAGCGTTGAGATCGGGGTTGCGGATACGCAGTATTTT.

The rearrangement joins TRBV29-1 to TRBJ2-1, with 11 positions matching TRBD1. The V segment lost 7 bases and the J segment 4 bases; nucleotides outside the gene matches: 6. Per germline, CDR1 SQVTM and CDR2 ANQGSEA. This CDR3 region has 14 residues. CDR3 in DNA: TGCAGCGCTTCCGGGGACAGGGGGTACAATGAGCAGTTCTTC. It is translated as CSASGDRGYNEQFF.

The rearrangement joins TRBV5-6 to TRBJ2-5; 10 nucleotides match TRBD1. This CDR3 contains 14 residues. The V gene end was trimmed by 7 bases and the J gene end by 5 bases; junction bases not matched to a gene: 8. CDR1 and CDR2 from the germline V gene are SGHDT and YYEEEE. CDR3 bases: TGTGCCAGCCACGACGGGACAGGGGTCGAGACCCAGTACTTC. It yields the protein CASHDGTGVETQYF.

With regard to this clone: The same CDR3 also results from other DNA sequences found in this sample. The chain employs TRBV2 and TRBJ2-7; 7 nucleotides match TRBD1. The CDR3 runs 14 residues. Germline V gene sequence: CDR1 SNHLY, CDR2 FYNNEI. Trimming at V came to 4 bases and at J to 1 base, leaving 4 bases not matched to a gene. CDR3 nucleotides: TGTGCCAGCAGTGGGGCAGGGGGATCCTACGAGCAGTACTTC. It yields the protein CASSGAGGSYEQYF.

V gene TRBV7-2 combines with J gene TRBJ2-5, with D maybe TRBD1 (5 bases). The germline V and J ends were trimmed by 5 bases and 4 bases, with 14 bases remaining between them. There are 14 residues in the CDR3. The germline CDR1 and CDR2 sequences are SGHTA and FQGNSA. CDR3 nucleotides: TGTGCCAGCAGCCGACCCACAGGACCAGAGACCCAGTACTTC. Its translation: CASSRPTGPETQYF.

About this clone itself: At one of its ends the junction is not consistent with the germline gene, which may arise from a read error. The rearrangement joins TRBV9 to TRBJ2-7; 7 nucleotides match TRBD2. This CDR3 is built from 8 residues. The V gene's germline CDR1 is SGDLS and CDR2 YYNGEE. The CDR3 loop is CAQREGNF. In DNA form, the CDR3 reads TGTGCCCAGAGGGAGGGAAACTTC. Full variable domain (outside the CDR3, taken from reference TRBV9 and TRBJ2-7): DSGVTQTPKHLITATGQRVTLRCSPRSGDLSVYWYQQSLDQGLQFLIQYYNGEERAKGNILERFSAQQFPDLHSELNLSSLELGDSALYFCAQREGNFGPGTRLTVT.

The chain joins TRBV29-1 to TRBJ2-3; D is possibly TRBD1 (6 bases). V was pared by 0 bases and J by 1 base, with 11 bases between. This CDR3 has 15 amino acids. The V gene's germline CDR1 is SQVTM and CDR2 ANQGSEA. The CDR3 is CSVEDSGQGTDTQYF. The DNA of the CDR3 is TGCAGCGTTGAAGATTCGGGACAAGGCACAGATACGCAGTATTTT.

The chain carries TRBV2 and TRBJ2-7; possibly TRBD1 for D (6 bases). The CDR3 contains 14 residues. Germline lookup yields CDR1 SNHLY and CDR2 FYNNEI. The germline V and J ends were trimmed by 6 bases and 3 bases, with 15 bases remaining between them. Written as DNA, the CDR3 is TGTGCCAGCAGCCCTAGACAGGACCTCTACGAGCAGTACTTC. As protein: CASSPRQDLYEQYF.

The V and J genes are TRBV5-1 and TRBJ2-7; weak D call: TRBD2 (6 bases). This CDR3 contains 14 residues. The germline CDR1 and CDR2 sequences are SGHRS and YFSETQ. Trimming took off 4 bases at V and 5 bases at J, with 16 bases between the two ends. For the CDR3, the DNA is TGCGCCAGCAGCGCGACCCGGGGGTTCCACGAGCAGTACTTC. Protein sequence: CASSATRGFHEQYF.

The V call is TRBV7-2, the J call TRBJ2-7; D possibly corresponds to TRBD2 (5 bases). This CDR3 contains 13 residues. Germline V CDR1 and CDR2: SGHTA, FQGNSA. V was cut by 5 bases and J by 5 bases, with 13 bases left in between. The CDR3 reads CASSQGLPNEQYF. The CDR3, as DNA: TGTGCCAGCAGCCAAGGACTGCCTAACGAGCAGTACTTC.

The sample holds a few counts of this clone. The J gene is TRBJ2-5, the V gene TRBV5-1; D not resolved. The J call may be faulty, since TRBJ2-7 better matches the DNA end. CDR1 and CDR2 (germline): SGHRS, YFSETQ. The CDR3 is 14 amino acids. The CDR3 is CASSLARISYEQYF. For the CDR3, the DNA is TGCGCCAGCAGCTTGGCCAGGATCTCCTACGAGCAGTACTTC.

This CDR3 is CASRLNYLLAQETQYF. Here the CDR3 DNA reads TGTGCCAGCCGTCTTAACTACCTACTAGCGCAAGAGACCCAGTACTTC. V usage is TRBV27 and J usage is TRBJ2-5; TRBD2 matches 7 bases. CDR3 length: 16 residues. J gave up 2 bases and V 8 bases, and 14 bases lay outside the gene matches. CDR1 and CDR2 from the germline V gene are MNHEY and SMNVEV (reference sequence).

CDR3 protein: CASSFPGHTDSNQPQHF. The CDR3 nucleotides read TGTGCCAGCAGTTTCCCGGGACACACGGATAGCAATCAGCCCCAGCATTTT. V usage is TRBV27 and J usage is TRBJ1-5, with D perhaps TRBD1 (6 bases). Deletions cut 3 bases from V and 0 bases from J, with 15 bases between. This CDR3 comprises 17 residues. Germline V gene data show CDR1 as MNHEY and CDR2 as SMNVEV (reference sequence).